The 6 T cell receptor beta chains below all came from one sample that was sequenced in a study of cytomegalovirus exposure and HLA in healthy donors. Researchers ran the PCR with 60 Vbeta and 13 Jbeta primers. The table came from immunoSEQ multiplex PCR; TCRdb's copy has only in-frame clones and leaves some out. Listed are roughly 200,000 clones; roughly 1.2% falls within the top ten. Sequencing input: PBMCs. The receptors derive from a girl between 2 and 10 years old in good health and CMV-seropositive.

CDR3 in DNA: TGTGCCAGCAGCGGACTGATTGTTTACGAGCAGTACTTC. Residues: CASSGLIVYEQYF. V and J are TRBV2 and TRBJ2-7; possible D gene TRBD2, 5 bases. V was clipped by 6 bases and J by 4 bases, with 13 bases between them. The CDR3 is 13 amino acids. Germline V gene lookup returns CDR1 SNHLY and CDR2 FYNNEI.

The CDR3 protein is CASSSMTLGFNYGYTF. CDR3 DNA sequence: TGTGCCAGCAGTTCAATGACACTAGGGTTTAACTATGGCTACACCTTC. The chain has TRBV28 and TRBJ1-2; no firm D call. V shed 4 bases and J shed 1 base, with 16 bases lying between them. The CDR3 runs to 16 residues. CDR1 is MDHEN, CDR2 SYDVKM, per germline.

The CDR3 region is CASSSPTGPLGKLFF. The CDR3 DNA reads TGTGCCAGCAGTTCCCCGACAGGCCCTTTGGGGAAACTGTTTTTT. The rearrangement uses TRBV28 and TRBJ1-4; possibly TRBD1 for D (6 bases). CDR1 is MDHEN and CDR2 is SYDVKM in the germline V gene. Trimming cost V 4 bases and J 11 bases, with 20 bases left between them. The CDR3 consists of 15 residues.

The chain links TRBV11-2 to TRBJ2-2, with 7 bases lining up with TRBD1. The CDR3 runs 20 residues. Germline assignment: CDR1 SGHAT and CDR2 FQNNGV. V shed 0 bases, J shed 3 bases, and the junction held 16 bases outside the gene matches. This chain's CDR3 is CASSLDRPDRDQGDTGELFF. CDR3 nucleotides: TGTGCCAGCAGCTTAGATCGCCCTGACAGGGACCAAGGCGACACCGGGGAGCTGTTTTTT.

The chain couples TRBV30 to TRBJ2-3; TRBD2 aligns across 12 bases. The CDR3 extends over 15 amino acids. Germline loops: CDR1 GTSNPN, CDR2 SVGIG (reference sequence). V lost 1 base and J lost 4; bases outside the gene matches: 3. The CDR3, as DNA: TGTGCCTGGAGTGCCCTAGCGGGAGGGGCAGATACGCAGTATTTT. Residues: CAWSALAGGADTQYF.

Concerning this clone itself: The CDR3 does not end in the conserved phenylalanine or tryptophan, so this is likely a read error. The J gene is TRBJ1-3, the V gene TRBV10-3; the D gene is possibly TRBD1 (5 bases). The CDR3 is made up of 16 amino acids. Deletions cut 4 bases from V and 0 bases from J, with 13 bases between. Germline lookup yields CDR1 ENHRY and CDR2 SYGVKD. The CDR3 sequence is CAISGQPRASGNTIYL. The CDR3 DNA reads TGTGCCATCAGTGGACAGCCTCGAGCCTCTGGAAACACCATATATCTT.